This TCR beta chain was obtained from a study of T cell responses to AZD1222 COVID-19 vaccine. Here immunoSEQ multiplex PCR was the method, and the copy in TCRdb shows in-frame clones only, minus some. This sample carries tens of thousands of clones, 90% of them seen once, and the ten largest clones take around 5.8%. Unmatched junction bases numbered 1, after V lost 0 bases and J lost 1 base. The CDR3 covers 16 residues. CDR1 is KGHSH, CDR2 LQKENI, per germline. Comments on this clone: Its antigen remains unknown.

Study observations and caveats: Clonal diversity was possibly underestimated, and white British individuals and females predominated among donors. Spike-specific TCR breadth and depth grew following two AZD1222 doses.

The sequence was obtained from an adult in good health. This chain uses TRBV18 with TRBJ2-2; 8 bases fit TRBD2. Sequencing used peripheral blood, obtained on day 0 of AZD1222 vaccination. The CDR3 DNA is TGTGCCAGCTCACCACCCCTAGCGGGGAACACCGGGGAGCTGTTTTTT. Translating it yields CASSPPLAGNTGELFF.